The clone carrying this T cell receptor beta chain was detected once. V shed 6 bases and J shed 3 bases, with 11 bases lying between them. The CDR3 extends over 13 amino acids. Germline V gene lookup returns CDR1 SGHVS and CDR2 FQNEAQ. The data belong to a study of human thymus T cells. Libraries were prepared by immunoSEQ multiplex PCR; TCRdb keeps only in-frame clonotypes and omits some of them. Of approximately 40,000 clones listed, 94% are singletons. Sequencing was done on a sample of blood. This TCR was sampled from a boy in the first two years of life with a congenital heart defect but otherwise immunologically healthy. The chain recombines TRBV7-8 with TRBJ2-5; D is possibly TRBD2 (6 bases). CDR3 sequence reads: CASRPWGEETQYF. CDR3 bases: TGTGCCAGCAGGCCTTGGGGGGAAGAGACCCAGTACTTC.